Listed here are 2 T cell receptor beta chains from one sample, sequenced in a study of shared clonotypes between healthy human individuals. The assay was immunoSEQ multiplex PCR, and TCRdb's table has in-frame clones only and misses some. The table records about 2.2 million clones, around 93% of them present only once. CD8 cells classed as naive were CD45RO-negative and positively selected for CCR7, excluding terminally differentiated effector memory CD45RA+ cells. Sequences were obtained from naive CD8+ T cells from PBMCs. The receptors were sampled from a man between 18 and 35 years old in good health. Some clones in this sample may be carry-over from other donors' samples.

The chain links TRBV7-6 to TRBJ1-4; 7 nucleotides align to TRBD1. V shed 1 base, J shed 3 bases, and the junction held 5 bases outside the gene matches. Germline V gene data show CDR1 as SGHVS and CDR2 as FNYEAQ. CDR3 size: 16 residues. The CDR3 nucleotides read TGTGCCAGCAGCTTAGAGGGGACAGCCGCTAATGAAAAACTGTTTTTT. It yields the protein CASSLEGTAANEKLFF.

V usage is TRBV11-2 and J usage is TRBJ1-6, with D hard to call. CDR1 and CDR2 from the germline V gene are SGHAT and FQNNGV. The CDR3 is 13 residues long. V gave up 5 bases and J gave up 18 bases, with 20 bases separating them. CDR3 sequence reads: CASSPDPTVAGHF. CDR3 nucleotides: TGTGCCAGCAGCCCGGACCCGACCGTTGCGGGCCACTTT.